Below, 26 T cell receptor beta chains from the same sample are listed, as sequenced in a study of CD8 T cells in Susac syndrome. RNA totalling about 0.45 to 1 ug underwent reverse transcription with random hexamers. TCRdb recomputed calls from the immunoSEQ multiplex PCR reads with MiXCR, one row per CDR3 protein. This sample yields about 210,000 distinct CDR3 sequences, of which 90% to 95% are seen a single time; 0.095% to 0.12% belongs to the top ten. The sequenced material came from CD4+ T cells from PBMCs. The receptors shown here come from a human donor in good health.

This clonotype was seen only once. V and J are TRBV7-2 and TRBJ1-4, with 7 bases lining up with TRBD1. The CDR3 is 14 amino acids. V lost 5 bases, J lost 10 bases, and 10 bases stayed unmatched. Germline CDR1 and CDR2: SGHTA and FQGNSA. The CDR3 protein is CASSLKQGRGKLFF. CDR3 DNA: TGTGCCAGCAGCCTTAAACAGGGGAGGGGAAAACTGTTTTTT.

This clonotype was seen only once. The gene calls are TRBV27 and TRBJ2-2; D tentatively reads TRBD1 or TRBD2 (5 bases each). With 2 bases removed from V and 2 bases from J, the gap between germline ends came to 12 bases. The CDR3 runs to 16 residues. Germline CDR1 reads MNHEY; CDR2 reads SMNVEV (reference sequence). CDR3 amino acids: CASSLHGTANTGELFF. DNA of the CDR3: TGTGCCAGCAGTTTACACGGGACGGCTAACACCGGGGAGCTGTTTTTT.

The V call is TRBV7-9, the J call TRBJ1-1; a possible D gene is TRBD1 (6 bases). The CDR3 has 14 amino acids. The V and J ends lost 3 bases and 1 base respectively, with 9 bases between them. Germline values: CDR1 SEHNR, CDR2 FQNEAQ (reference sequence). The CDR3 here is CASSFIQGNTEAFF. The CDR3 DNA reads as TGTGCCAGCAGCTTCATACAGGGGAACACTGAAGCTTTCTTT.

The V and J genes are TRBV4-2 and TRBJ2-5; D may correspond to TRBD1 or TRBD2 (6 bases each). Germline V gene data show CDR1 as LGHNA and CDR2 as YNFKEQ. Trimming left V 3 bases short and J 1 base short, with 21 bases between. This CDR3 region has 18 residues. In DNA form, the CDR3 reads TGTGCCAGCAGCCATGGGGGGCTAGCTACGGGGCCCCAAGAGACCCAGTACTTC. Amino acids: CASSHGGLATGPQETQYF.

V is TRBV3-1 and J is TRBJ2-5, with 11 bases matching TRBD2. The germline V gene has CDR1 LGHDT and CDR2 YNNKEL (reference sequence). V shed 4 bases, J shed 2 bases, and the junction held 15 bases outside the gene matches. CDR3 length: 19 residues. In nucleotides, the CDR3 is TGTGCCAGCAGCCCTGGTATGGGGCTAGCGGGGGGTACTCAAGAGACCCAGTACTTC. It encodes CASSPGMGLAGGTQETQYF.

This clonotype appeared once. V is TRBV11-2 and J is TRBJ1-6; D might be TRBD1 (6 bases). Between the trimmed V and J ends, which lost 3 bases and 5 bases, there was a span of 11 bases. This CDR3 comprises 15 residues. Germline CDR1 is SGHAT and CDR2 is FQNNGV. Written as DNA, the CDR3 is TGTGCCAGCAGCTTGGCCCCAGGGGATAATTCACCCCTCCACTTT. Protein: CASSLAPGDNSPLHF.

V usage is TRBV12-3 or TRBV12-4 and J usage is TRBJ2-2; TRBD2 is a possible D gene (5 bases). V lost 3 bases and J lost 5, with 10 bases in between. This CDR3 contains 14 residues. CDR3 residues: CASSFEGRTGELFF. The CDR3 region has the DNA TGTGCCAGCAGTTTTGAGGGTAGGACCGGGGAGCTGTTTTTT.

This clonotype has a single count. J is TRBJ1-1 and V is TRBV5-1; D is possibly TRBD1 (6 bases). Germline V lookup: CDR1 SGHRS, CDR2 YFSETQ. V was shortened by 0 bases and J by 2 bases, with 14 bases between the two germline ends. The CDR3 length is 16 residues. The CDR3 DNA is TGCGCCAGCAGCTTGGCGTCGGGGACATTAAACACTGAAGCTTTCTTT. Translated: CASSLASGTLNTEAFF.

The chain joins TRBV5-1 to TRBJ2-1; D unresolved. The CDR3 consists of 14 residues. Deletions cut 4 bases from V and 9 bases from J, with 17 bases between. CDR1 is SGHRS and CDR2 is YFSETQ in the germline V gene. CDR3 nucleotide sequence: TGCGCCAGCAGCCCCTCCCCCCCATCTTTTGAGCAGTTCTTC. Translating it yields CASSPSPPSFEQFF.

This clonotype came up once. The V and J genes are TRBV12-3 or TRBV12-4 and TRBJ1-3; no firm D call. The CDR3 is 13 amino acids. The V and J ends lost 5 bases and 4 bases respectively, with 9 bases between them. The CDR3 nucleotides are TGTGCCAGCAGTATGAGGACCGGAAACACCATATATTTT. It specifies CASSMRTGNTIYF.

The V gene is TRBV7-9, the J gene TRBJ2-3, with TRBD2 matching 10 bases. The J segment lost 1 base and the V segment lost 8 bases, leaving 6 bases of the junction unmatched. CDR3 length: 15 residues. CDR1 is SEHNR and CDR2 is FQNEAQ in the germline V gene (reference sequence). CDR3 amino acids: CASYTSGAGTDTQYF. CDR3 coding DNA: TGTGCCAGCTATACTAGCGGGGCGGGCACAGATACGCAGTATTTT. The entire variable domain, with the rest obtained from reference TRBV7-9 and TRBJ2-3, is as follows: DTGVSQNPRHKITKRGQNVTFRCDPISEHNRLYWYRQTLGQGPEFLTYFQNEAQLEKSRLLSDRFSAERPKGSFSTLEIQRTEQGDSAMYLCASYTSGAGTDTQYFGPGTRLTVL.

The chain links TRBV4-2 to TRBJ2-3; TRBD2 matches at 9 bases. CDR1 LGHNA and CDR2 YNFKEQ come from the germline V gene. This CDR3 has 17 amino acids. V shed 0 bases, J shed 5 bases, and the junction held 9 bases outside the gene matches. In nucleotides, the CDR3 is TGTGCCAGCAGCCAAGATTTCGCGGGGGGGCCGAGAGATACGCAGTATTTT. It translates to CASSQDFAGGPRDTQYF.

This chain joins TRBV5-1 and TRBJ1-4, with D hard to call. Trimming cost V 4 bases and J 6 bases, with 7 bases left between them. From germline, CDR1 is SGHRS and CDR2 YFSETQ. This CDR3 has 12 residues. The DNA for the CDR3 is TGCGCCAGCAGCAGAGGGTATGAAAAACTGTTTTTT. The encoded protein is CASSRGYEKLFF.

The chain has TRBV3-1 and TRBJ2-1, with TRBD1 matching over 7 bases. V shed 4 bases and J 0 bases; nucleotides not matched to a gene: 6. Germline assignment: CDR1 LGHDT and CDR2 YNNKEL (reference sequence). CDR3 length: 16 amino acids. The CDR3 bases are TGTGCCAGCAGCCTCCTCAGGGGGAGCTCCTACAATGAGCAGTTCTTC. It codes for CASSLLRGSSYNEQFF.

This rearrangement joins TRBV29-1 to TRBJ1-1, with no clear D. In germline, CDR1 is SQVTM, CDR2 ANQGSEA. V was shortened by 3 bases and J by 0 bases, with 11 bases between the two germline ends. The CDR3 extends over 14 amino acids. CDR3 region: CSVDSAGMNTEAFF. The CDR3 DNA reads as TGCAGCGTTGATTCGGCAGGTATGAACACTGAAGCTTTCTTT.

The V call is TRBV5-1, the J call TRBJ1-2; tentative D call: TRBD1 (5 bases). Trimming stripped 7 bases from V and 6 bases from J, with 19 bases between. Germline CDR1 is SGHRS and CDR2 is YFSETQ. The CDR3 extends over 14 amino acids. The CDR3: CASGGPGPLNGYTF. CDR3 in DNA: TGCGCCAGCGGGGGACCGGGGCCCCTAAATGGCTACACCTTC. The variable domain in full, with the rest retrieved from reference TRBV5-1 and TRBJ1-2, is KAGVTQTPRYLIKTRGQQVTLSCSPISGHRSVSWYQQTPGQGLQFLFEYFSETQRNKGNFPGRFSGRQFSNSRSEMNVSTLELGDSALYLCASGGPGPLNGYTFGSGTRLTVV.

In this sample, this clonotype turned up a few times. This chain joins TRBV7-9 and TRBJ2-7; D might be TRBD1 (5 bases). Germline V lookup: CDR1 SEHNR, CDR2 FQNEAQ (reference sequence). Trimming shortened V by 3 bases and J by 5 bases, and 11 bases separated the two germline ends. The CDR3 has 13 amino acids. The CDR3 reads CASSFRQGNEQYF. For the CDR3, the DNA is TGTGCCAGCAGCTTTAGGCAGGGCAACGAGCAGTACTTC.

The J gene is TRBJ2-3, the V gene TRBV28; 7 nucleotides line up with TRBD2. This CDR3 spans 13 amino acids. V shed 5 bases and J 1 base; nucleotides not matched to a gene: 0. Looked up from germline, CDR1 is MDHEN and CDR2 is SYDVKM. The CDR3 bases are TGTGCCAGCAGTCGGGGGGGCACAGATACGCAGTATTTT. Translating it yields CASSRGGTDTQYF. Based on the CDR3 plus reference TRBV28 and TRBJ2-3, the full variable domain is DVKVTQSSRYLVKRTGEKVFLECVQDMDHENMFWYRQDPGLGLRLIYFSYDVKMKEKGDIPEGYSVSREKKERFSLILESASTNQTSMYLCASSRGGTDTQYFGPGTRLTVL.

This chain uses TRBV5-1 with TRBJ2-6; 9 bases agree with TRBD1. The CDR3 consists of 15 residues. Trimming took 6 bases from V and 2 from J; bases not matched to a gene: 3. The germline V gene has CDR1 SGHRS and CDR2 YFSETQ. The CDR3 DNA reads TGCGCCAGCATACAGGGGGCGGCTGGGGCCAACGTCCTGACTTTC. Translating it yields CASIQGAAGANVLTF.

The J gene is TRBJ1-3, the V gene TRBV24-1; D is uncertain. The CDR3 runs 16 residues. CDR1 is KGHDR, CDR2 SFDVKD, per germline. Trimming cost V 0 bases and J 2 bases, with 10 bases left between them. CDR3 coding DNA: TGTGCCACCAGTGATTTGCCTCTGTCCGCTGGAAACACCATATATTTT. This gives the protein CATSDLPLSAGNTIYF.

This sequence joins TRBV19 and TRBJ2-1; TRBD1 might be the D (6 bases). Trimming left V 1 base short and J 3 bases short, with 13 bases between. The germline gives CDR1 LNHDA, CDR2 SQIVND (reference sequence). There are 16 residues in the CDR3. This chain's CDR3 is CASSIVGRGYYNEQFF. In nucleotides, the CDR3 is TGTGCCAGTAGTATAGTAGGCAGGGGCTACTACAATGAGCAGTTCTTC.

This chain's CDR3 is CASSPRGIPPNEQFF. The CDR3 DNA is TGTGCCAGCAGCCCCCGGGGGATCCCGCCGAATGAGCAGTTCTTC. J is TRBJ2-1 and V is TRBV12-3 or TRBV12-4, with D tentatively TRBD2 (6 bases). The CDR3 loop spans 15 amino acids. Trimming took 6 bases from V and 7 from J, leaving 19 bases between them.

This clonotype was detected once. The chain recombines TRBV6-6 with TRBJ1-1, with a weak D call TRBD1 (5 bases). The CDR3 has 14 amino acids. The germline V gene has CDR1 MNHNY and CDR2 SVGAGI (reference sequence). Trimming cost V 4 bases and J 1 base, with 10 bases left between them. The CDR3 reads CASSSTDRNTEAFF. CDR3 nucleotide sequence: TGTGCCAGCAGTTCCACCGACAGGAACACTGAAGCTTTCTTT.

The chain recombines TRBV20-1 with TRBJ2-5; D remains ambiguous. V was pared by 2 bases and J by 2 bases, with 6 bases between. Germline CDR1 reads DFQATT; CDR2 reads SNEGSKA (reference sequence). The CDR3 contains 12 residues. CDR3 sequence reads: CSARHEQETQYF. CDR3 nucleotide sequence: TGCAGTGCTAGACACGAGCAAGAGACCCAGTACTTC.

The chain links TRBV30 to TRBJ1-2; weak D call: TRBD1 (5 bases). Germline CDR1 and CDR2: GTSNPN and SVGIG (reference sequence). The CDR3 is 13 residues long. Trimming left V 4 bases short and J 2 bases short, with 11 bases between. CDR3 DNA: TGTGCCTGGACCCGGCAGGGAAACTATGGCTACACCTTC. Translated: CAWTRQGNYGYTF.

Only one count was recorded for this clonotype. The V call is TRBV7-3, the J call TRBJ1-2, with 7 bases aligning to TRBD1. The V and J ends lost 5 bases and 0 bases, in that order; junction bases with no gene match: 6. CDR1 and CDR2 from the germline V gene are SGHTA and FQGTGA. The CDR3 is 15 amino acids. The CDR3 is CASSPSTGSNYGYTF. The CDR3 coding sequence is TGTGCCAGCAGCCCATCGACAGGGTCTAACTATGGCTACACCTTC.